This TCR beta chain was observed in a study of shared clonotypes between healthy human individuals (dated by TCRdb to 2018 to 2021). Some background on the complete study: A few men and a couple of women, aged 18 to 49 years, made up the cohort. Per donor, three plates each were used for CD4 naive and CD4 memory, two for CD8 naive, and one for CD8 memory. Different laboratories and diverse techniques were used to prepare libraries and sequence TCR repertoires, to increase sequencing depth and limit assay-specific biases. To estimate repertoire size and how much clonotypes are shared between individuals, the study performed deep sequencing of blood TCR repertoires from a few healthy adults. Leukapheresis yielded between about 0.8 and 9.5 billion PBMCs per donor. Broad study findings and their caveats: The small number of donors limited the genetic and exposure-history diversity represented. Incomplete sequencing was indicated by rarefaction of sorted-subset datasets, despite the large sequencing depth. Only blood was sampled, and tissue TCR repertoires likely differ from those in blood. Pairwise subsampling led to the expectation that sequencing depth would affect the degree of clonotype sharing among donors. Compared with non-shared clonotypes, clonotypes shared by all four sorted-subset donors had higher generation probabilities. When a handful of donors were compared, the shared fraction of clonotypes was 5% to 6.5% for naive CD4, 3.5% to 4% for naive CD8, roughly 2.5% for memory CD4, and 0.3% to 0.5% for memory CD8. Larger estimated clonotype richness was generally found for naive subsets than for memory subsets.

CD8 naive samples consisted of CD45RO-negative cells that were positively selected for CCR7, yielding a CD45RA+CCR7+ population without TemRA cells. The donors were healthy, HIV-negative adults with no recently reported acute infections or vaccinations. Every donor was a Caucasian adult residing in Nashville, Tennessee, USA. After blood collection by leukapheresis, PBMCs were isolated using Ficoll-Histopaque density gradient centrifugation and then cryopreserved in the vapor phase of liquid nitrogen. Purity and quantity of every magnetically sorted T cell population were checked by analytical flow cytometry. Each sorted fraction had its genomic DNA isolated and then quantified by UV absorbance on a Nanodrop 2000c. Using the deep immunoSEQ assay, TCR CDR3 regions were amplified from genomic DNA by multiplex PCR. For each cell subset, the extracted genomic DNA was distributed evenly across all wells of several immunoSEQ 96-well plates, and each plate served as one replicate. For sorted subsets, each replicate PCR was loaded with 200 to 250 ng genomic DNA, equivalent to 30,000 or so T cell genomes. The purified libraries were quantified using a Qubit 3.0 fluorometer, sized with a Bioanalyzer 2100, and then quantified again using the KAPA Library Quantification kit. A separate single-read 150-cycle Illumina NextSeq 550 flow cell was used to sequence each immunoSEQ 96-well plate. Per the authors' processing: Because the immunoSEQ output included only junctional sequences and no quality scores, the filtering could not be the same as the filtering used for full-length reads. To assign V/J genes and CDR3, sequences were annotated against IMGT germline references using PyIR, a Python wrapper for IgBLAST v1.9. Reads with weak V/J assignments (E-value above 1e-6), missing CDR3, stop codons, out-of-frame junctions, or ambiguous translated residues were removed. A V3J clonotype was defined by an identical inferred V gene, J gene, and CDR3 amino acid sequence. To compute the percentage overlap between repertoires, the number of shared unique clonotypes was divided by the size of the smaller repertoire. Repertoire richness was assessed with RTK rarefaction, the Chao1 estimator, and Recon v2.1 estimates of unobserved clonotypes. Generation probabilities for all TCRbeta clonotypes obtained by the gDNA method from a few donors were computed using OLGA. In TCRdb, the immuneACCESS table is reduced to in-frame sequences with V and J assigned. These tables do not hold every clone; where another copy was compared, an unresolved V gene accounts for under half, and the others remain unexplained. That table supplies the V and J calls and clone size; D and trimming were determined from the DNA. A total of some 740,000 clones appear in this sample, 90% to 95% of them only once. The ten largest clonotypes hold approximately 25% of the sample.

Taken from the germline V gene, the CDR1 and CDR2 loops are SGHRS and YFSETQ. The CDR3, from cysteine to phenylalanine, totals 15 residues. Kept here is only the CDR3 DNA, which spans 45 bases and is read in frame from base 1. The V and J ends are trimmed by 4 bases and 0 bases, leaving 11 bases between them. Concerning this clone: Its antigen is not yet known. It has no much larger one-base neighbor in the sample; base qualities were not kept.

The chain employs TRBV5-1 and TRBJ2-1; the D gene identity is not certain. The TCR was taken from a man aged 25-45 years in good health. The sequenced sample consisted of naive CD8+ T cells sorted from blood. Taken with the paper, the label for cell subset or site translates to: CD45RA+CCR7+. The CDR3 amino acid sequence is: CASSTVPSSYNEQFF. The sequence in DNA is TGCGCCAGCAGCACGGTCCCAAGCTCCTACAATGAGCAGTTCTTC.